The present T cell receptor beta chain was sequenced within a study of blood T cell repertoires in COVID-19. Trimming took 2 bases from V and 6 from J; bases not matched to a gene: 9. Germline CDR1 reads KGHSY; CDR2 reads FQNENV. This CDR3 contains 16 residues. In the authors' methods: Amplifying reference gene primers gave estimates of nucleated cell counts. Method: immunoSEQ multiplex PCR; TCRdb's copy keeps in-frame clones and lacks some. That table is the source of V, J and clone size, and D and trimming were worked out from the DNA. The sample comprises more than 350,000 clones, more than 80% of which are singletons, and roughly 1% rests with the top ten.

The sample comprised PBMCs or T cells enriched from blood (not recorded which). The sequence was collected from a man in his late teens or twenties who had recovered from COVID-19. The chain recombines TRBV16 with TRBJ1-5; 8 nucleotides line up with TRBD1. The CDR3 DNA is TGTGCCAGCAGCCAAGGTCAGGGGGCAATGGGTCAGCCCCAGCATTTT. This sequence encodes CASSQGQGAMGQPQHF.